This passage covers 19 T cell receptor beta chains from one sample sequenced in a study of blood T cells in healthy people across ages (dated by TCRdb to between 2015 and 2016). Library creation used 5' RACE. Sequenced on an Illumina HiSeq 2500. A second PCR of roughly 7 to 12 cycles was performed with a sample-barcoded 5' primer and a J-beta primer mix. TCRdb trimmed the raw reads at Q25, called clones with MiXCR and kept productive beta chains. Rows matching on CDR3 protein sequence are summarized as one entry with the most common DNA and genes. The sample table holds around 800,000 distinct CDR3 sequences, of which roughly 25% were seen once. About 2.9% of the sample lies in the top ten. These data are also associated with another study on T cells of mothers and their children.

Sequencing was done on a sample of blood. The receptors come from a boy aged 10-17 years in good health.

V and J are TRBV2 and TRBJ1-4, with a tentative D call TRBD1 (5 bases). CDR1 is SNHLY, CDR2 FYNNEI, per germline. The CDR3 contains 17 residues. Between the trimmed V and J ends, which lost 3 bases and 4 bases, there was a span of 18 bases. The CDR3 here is CASSDGQGRSDNEKLFF. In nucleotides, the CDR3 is TGTGCCAGCAGTGACGGGCAGGGCCGTTCGGATAATGAAAAACTGTTTTTT. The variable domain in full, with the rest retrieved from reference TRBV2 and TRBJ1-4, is EPEVTQTPSHQVTQMGQEVILRCVPISNHLYFYWYRQILGQKVEFLVSFYNNEISEKSEIFDDQFSVERPDGSNFTLKIRSTKLEDSAMYFCASSDGQGRSDNEKLFFGSGTQLSVL.

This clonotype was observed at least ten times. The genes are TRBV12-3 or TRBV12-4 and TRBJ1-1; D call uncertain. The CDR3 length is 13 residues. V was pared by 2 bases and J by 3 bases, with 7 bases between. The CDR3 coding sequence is TGTGCCAGCAGTTTATTACAAGACACTGAAGCTTTCTTT. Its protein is CASSLLQDTEAFF.

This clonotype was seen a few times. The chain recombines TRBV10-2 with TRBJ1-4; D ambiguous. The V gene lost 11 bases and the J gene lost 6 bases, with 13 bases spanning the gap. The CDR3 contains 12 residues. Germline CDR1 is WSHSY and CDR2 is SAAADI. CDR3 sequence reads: CAGYEAYEKLFF. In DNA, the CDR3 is TGCGCCGGATATGAAGCCTATGAAAAACTGTTTTTT.

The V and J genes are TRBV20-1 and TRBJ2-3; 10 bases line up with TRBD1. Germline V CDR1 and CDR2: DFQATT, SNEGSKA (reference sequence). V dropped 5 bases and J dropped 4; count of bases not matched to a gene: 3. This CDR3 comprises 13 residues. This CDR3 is CSARQGAADTQYF. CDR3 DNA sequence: TGCAGTGCTCGACAGGGGGCGGCAGATACGCAGTATTTT.

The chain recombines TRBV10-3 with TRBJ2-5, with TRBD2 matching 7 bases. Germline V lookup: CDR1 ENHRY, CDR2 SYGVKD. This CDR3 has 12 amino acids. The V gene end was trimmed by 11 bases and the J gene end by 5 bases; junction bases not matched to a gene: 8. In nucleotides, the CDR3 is TGTGCCGCCCGGGGGGAGGTGGAGACCCAGTACTTC. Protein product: CAARGEVETQYF.

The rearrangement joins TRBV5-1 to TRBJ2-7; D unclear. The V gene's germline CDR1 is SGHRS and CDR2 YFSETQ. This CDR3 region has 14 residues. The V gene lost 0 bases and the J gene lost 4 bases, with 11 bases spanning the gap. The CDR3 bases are TGCGCCAGCAGCTTGGCGACCGATGGATACGAGCAGTACTTC. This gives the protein CASSLATDGYEQYF.

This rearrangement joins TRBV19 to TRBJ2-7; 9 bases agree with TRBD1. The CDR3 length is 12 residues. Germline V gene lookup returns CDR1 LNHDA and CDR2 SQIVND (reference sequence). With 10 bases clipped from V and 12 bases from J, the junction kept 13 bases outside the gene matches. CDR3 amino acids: CATGQGSLTRYF. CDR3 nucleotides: TGTGCCACGGGACAGGGATCCCTAACGCGGTACTTC.

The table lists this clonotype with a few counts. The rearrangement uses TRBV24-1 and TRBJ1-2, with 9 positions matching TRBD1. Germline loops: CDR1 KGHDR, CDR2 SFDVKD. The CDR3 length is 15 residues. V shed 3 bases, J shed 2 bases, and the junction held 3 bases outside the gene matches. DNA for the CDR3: TGTGCCACCAGTGATCCCGGGACAGGGAACTATGGCTACACCTTC. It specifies CATSDPGTGNYGYTF.

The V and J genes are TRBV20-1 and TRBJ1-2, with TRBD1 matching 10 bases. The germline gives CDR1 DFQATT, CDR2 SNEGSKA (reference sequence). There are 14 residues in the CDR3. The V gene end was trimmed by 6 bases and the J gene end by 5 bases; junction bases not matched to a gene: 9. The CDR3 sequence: CSATPGQGIYGYTF. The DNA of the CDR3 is TGCAGTGCAACACCGGGACAGGGGATTTATGGCTACACCTTC.

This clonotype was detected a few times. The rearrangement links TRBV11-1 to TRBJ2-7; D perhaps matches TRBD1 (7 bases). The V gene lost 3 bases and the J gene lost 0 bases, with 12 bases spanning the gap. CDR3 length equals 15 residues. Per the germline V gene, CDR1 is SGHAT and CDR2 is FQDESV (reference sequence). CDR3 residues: CASSLEGQHSYEQYF. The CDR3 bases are TGTGCCAGCAGCTTGGAGGGACAGCACTCCTACGAGCAGTACTTC.

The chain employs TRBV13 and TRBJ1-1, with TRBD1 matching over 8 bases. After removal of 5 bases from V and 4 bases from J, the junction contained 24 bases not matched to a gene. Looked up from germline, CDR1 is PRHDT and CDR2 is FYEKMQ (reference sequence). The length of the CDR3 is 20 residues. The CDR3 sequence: CASSELPGTGLSGKSTEAFF. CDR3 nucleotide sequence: TGTGCCAGCAGCGAATTACCCGGGACAGGTCTTTCGGGGAAAAGCACTGAAGCTTTCTTT.

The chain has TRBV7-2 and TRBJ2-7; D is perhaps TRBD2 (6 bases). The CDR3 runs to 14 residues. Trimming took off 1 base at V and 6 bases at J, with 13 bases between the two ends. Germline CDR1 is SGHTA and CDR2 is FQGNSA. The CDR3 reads CASSLVVGGREQYF. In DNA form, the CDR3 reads TGTGCCAGCAGCTTAGTAGTCGGGGGTCGCGAGCAGTACTTC.

The CDR3 DNA sequence: TGCAGCGTTGATTCGGCAGGGCGGCTGTTTTTT. Translated: CSVDSAGRLFF. The genes are TRBV29-1 and TRBJ2-2; possible D gene TRBD1, 5 bases. Germline V CDR1 and CDR2: SQVTM, ANQGSEA. The V and J ends lost 3 bases and 13 bases respectively, with 12 bases between them. This CDR3 has 11 residues.

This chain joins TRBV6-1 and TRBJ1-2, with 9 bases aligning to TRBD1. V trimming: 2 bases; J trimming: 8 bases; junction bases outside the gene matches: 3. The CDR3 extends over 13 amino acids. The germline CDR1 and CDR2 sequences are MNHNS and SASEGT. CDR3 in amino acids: CASSERTGDGYTF. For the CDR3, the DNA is TGTGCCAGCAGTGAACGGACAGGGGACGGCTACACCTTC.

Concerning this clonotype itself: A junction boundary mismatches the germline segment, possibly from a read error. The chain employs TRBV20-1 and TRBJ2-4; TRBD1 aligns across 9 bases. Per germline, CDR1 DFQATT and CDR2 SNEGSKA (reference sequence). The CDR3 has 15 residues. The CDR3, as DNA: TGTAGTACCAATACCGGGACAGGGACCAAAAACATTCAGTACTTC. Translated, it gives CSTNTGTGTKNIQYF.

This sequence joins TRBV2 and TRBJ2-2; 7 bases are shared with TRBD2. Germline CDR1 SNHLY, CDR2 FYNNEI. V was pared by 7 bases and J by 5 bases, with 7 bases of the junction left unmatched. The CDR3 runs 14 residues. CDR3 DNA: TGTGCCAGCAACGAAGCGGGGAGTACCGGGGAGCTGTTTTTT. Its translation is CASNEAGSTGELFF. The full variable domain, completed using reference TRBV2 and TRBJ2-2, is EPEVTQTPSHQVTQMGQEVILRCVPISNHLYFYWYRQILGQKVEFLVSFYNNEISEKSEIFDDQFSVERPDGSNFTLKIRSTKLEDSAMYFCASNEAGSTGELFFGEGSRLTVL.

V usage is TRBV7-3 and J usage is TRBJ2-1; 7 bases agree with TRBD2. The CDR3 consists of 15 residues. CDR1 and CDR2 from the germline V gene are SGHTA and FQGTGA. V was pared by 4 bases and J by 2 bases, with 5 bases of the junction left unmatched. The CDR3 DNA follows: TGTGCCAGCAGCTCCTCTAGCGGAACCTACAATGAGCAGTTCTTC. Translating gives CASSSSSGTYNEQFF.

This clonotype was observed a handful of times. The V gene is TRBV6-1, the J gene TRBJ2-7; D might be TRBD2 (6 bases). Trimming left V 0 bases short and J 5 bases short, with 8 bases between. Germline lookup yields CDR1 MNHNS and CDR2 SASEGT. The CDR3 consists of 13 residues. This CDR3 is CASSEAGGDEQYF. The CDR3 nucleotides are TGTGCCAGCAGTGAAGCCGGGGGAGACGAGCAGTACTTC.

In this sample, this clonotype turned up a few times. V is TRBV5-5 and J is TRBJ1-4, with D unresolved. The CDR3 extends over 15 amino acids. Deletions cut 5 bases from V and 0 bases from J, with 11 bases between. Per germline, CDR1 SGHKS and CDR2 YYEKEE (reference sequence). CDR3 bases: TGTGCCAGCAGTCTATCCGATGCAACTAATGAAAAACTGTTTTTT. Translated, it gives CASSLSDATNEKLFF.